Presented here are 27 T cell receptor beta chains from one specimen sequenced in a study of T cell changes during pregnancy in multiple sclerosis (dated by TCRdb to about 2019). Library preparation was by the immunoSEQ multiplex PCR assay. As stored in TCRdb, this immuneACCESS dataset retains in-frame rearrangements with V and J assigned. A fraction of the clones does not appear; measured against another copy, unresolved V genes explain less than half of the discrepancy, and the remainder lacks a known reason. Here the sample has roughly 75,000 clones; around 89% occur a single time. Jointly, the top ten make up about 1.9% of the sample. Sequencing was performed on peripheral blood, taken before pregnancy. The receptors here all came from a female donor with multiple sclerosis, enrolled in a pregnancy study.

The rearrangement uses TRBV9 and TRBJ2-1; 7 positions agree with TRBD2. With 7 bases clipped from V and 8 bases from J, the junction kept 12 bases outside the gene matches. Germline-derived CDR1 and CDR2 are SGDLS and YYNGEE. This CDR3 is built from 14 residues. This CDR3 reads CASGGGFLADEQFF. For the CDR3, the DNA is TGTGCCAGCGGGGGGGGTTTTCTAGCCGATGAGCAGTTCTTC.

The rearrangement joins TRBV7-9 to TRBJ1-2; 7 nucleotides match TRBD1. CDR1 and CDR2 from the germline V gene are SEHNR and FQNEAQ (reference sequence). The V and J ends lost 8 bases and 7 bases, in that order; junction bases with no gene match: 10. The CDR3 has 13 residues. Written as DNA, the CDR3 is TGTGCCAGCGGATCGACAGGGTTGGGTGGCTACACCTTC. Translating it yields CASGSTGLGGYTF.

The chain combines TRBV11-3 with TRBJ2-1, with a possible D match to TRBD2 (5 bases). There are 13 residues in the CDR3. The ends were cut back, 5 bases at V and 3 bases at J, with 8 bases in the middle. Per the germline V gene, CDR1 is SGHNT and CDR2 is YENEEA. The CDR3 DNA sequence: TGTGCCAGCAGCCAGGACTTCTACAATGAGCAGTTCTTC. This encodes CASSQDFYNEQFF.

The rearrangement uses TRBV9 and TRBJ1-2, with 11 nucleotides matching TRBD1. The CDR3 consists of 15 residues. Germline trimming cut 3 bases from V and 4 bases from J; bases unmatched to any gene: 5. Germline V gene lookup returns CDR1 SGDLS and CDR2 YYNGEE. The chain's CDR3 is CASSAYGTGGYGYTF. The DNA for the CDR3 is TGTGCCAGCAGCGCCTACGGGACAGGGGGCTATGGCTACACCTTC.

The V and J genes are TRBV5-1 and TRBJ1-2, with D unclear. The CDR3 loop spans 14 amino acids. Trimming took off 4 bases at V and 2 bases at J, with 12 bases between the two ends. Germline V gene lookup returns CDR1 SGHRS and CDR2 YFSETQ. The CDR3 coding sequence is TGCGCCAGCAGCGAAAAAGAACAAAACTATGGCTACACCTTC. Residues: CASSEKEQNYGYTF.

The chain couples TRBV6-1 to TRBJ2-7, with D perhaps TRBD2 (5 bases). From germline, CDR1 is MNHNS and CDR2 SASEGT. V was pared by 6 bases and J by 4 bases, with 16 bases between. This CDR3 has 14 residues. CDR3 coding DNA: TGTGCCAGCAGCGAGAGAGGGCGTGGGTACGAGCAGTACTTC. The encoded protein is CASSERGRGYEQYF.

The chain has TRBV7-2 and TRBJ1-2; 7 bases align to TRBD1. CDR1 and CDR2 (germline): SGHTA, FQGNSA. Trimming cost V 2 bases and J 0 bases; bases outside gene matches: 6. The CDR3 runs 16 residues. The CDR3 sequence is CASSLRATGANYGYTF. For the CDR3, the DNA is TGTGCCAGCAGCTTAAGGGCCACAGGGGCTAACTATGGCTACACCTTC.

This clone has only a few counts. The gene calls are TRBV7-3 and TRBJ1-5, with unresolved D. Trimming removed 3 bases at V and 3 bases at J, with 6 bases between. The CDR3 runs to 13 residues. Germline V gene sequence: CDR1 SGHTA, CDR2 FQGTGA. The CDR3 here is CASSFGPNQPQHF. The CDR3 DNA reads TGTGCCAGCAGCTTTGGCCCCAATCAGCCCCAGCATTTT.

In its sample, this clone was seen once. CDR3 DNA: TGTGCCAGCAGCGTAGGAGTGGGCGAGCAGTTCTTC. Its translation is CASSVGVGEQFF. The V call is TRBV9, the J call TRBJ2-1; D gene ambiguous. This CDR3 spans 12 amino acids. CDR1 and CDR2 from the germline V gene are SGDLS and YYNGEE. Trimming removed 0 bases at V and 10 bases at J, with 8 bases between. The variable domain in full, with the rest retrieved from reference TRBV9 and TRBJ2-1, is DSGVTQTPKHLITATGQRVTLRCSPRSGDLSVYWYQQSLDQGLQFLIQYYNGEERAKGNILERFSAQQFPDLHSELNLSSLELGDSALYFCASSVGVGEQFFGPGTRLTVL.

This sequence joins TRBV18 and TRBJ1-6; D not certain. The CDR3 has 12 residues. Trimming took 3 bases from V and 12 from J, leaving 9 bases between them. The germline CDR1 and CDR2 sequences are KGHSH and LQKENI. For the CDR3, the DNA is TGTGCCAGCTCACCCCCTATCGGACCCCTCCACTTT. Protein sequence: CASSPPIGPLHF.

J is TRBJ2-6 and V is TRBV5-4, with 7 nucleotides matching TRBD2. The CDR3 has 19 amino acids. Per the germline V gene, CDR1 is SGHNT and CDR2 is YYREEE (reference sequence). J lost 5 bases, V lost 2 bases, and 16 bases had no gene match. The CDR3 sequence is CASSFGGGRGGIRANVLTF. In DNA form, the CDR3 reads TGTGCCAGCAGCTTTGGGGGGGGGAGGGGAGGAATAAGGGCCAACGTCCTGACTTTC.

The chain carries TRBV4-3 and TRBJ2-1; unclear D gene. V lost 0 bases, J lost 5 bases, and 8 bases lay in between. Germline assignment: CDR1 LGHNA and CDR2 YSLEER. CDR3 length: 14 amino acids. The CDR3 DNA reads TGCGCCAGCAGCCAAGATCCCCACAACAATGAGCAGTTCTTC. Translated: CASSQDPHNNEQFF.

The sample holds a few counts of this clone. The V and J genes are TRBV28 and TRBJ1-2; D gene ambiguous. Germline V lookup: CDR1 MDHEN, CDR2 SYDVKM. The CDR3 has 14 amino acids. Trimming left V 5 bases short and J 3 bases short, with 13 bases between. For the CDR3, the DNA is TGTGCCAGCAGTGCTTCAGTGTCCTACTATGGCTACACCTTC. Translated, it gives CASSASVSYYGYTF.

This clone turned up a few times. The rearrangement links TRBV25-1 to TRBJ1-1; D is uncertain. With 5 bases removed from V and 1 base from J, the gap between germline ends came to 5 bases. CDR3 length: 12 residues. Germline V gives CDR1 MGHDK, CDR2 SYGVNS. The CDR3 is CASSNRNTEAFF. The CDR3 bases are TGTGCCAGCAGTAACAGGAACACTGAAGCTTTCTTT.

This sequence joins TRBV5-1 and TRBJ1-2; weak D call: TRBD1 (5 bases). Germline CDR1 SGHRS, CDR2 YFSETQ. The V and J ends lost 4 bases and 4 bases respectively, with 11 bases between them. The CDR3 runs to 13 residues. DNA of the CDR3: TGCGCCAGCAGCATGGACGACAGCTATGGCTACACCTTC. It yields the protein CASSMDDSYGYTF.

The chain carries TRBV30 and TRBJ1-2, with 7 bases fitting TRBD1. J was trimmed by 6 bases and V by 4 bases; bases with no gene match: 8. CDR3 length: 13 amino acids. Germline V gives CDR1 GTSNPN, CDR2 SVGIG (reference sequence). The CDR3 DNA follows: TGTGCCTGGAACCTACAGGGGTGGGATGGCTACACCTTC. This codes for CAWNLQGWDGYTF.

V usage is TRBV5-6 and J usage is TRBJ2-7, with 12 bases aligning to TRBD1. This CDR3 spans 16 amino acids. CDR1 and CDR2 from the germline V gene are SGHDT and YYEEEE. V gave up 4 bases and J gave up 5 bases; unmatched junction bases: 10. CDR3 amino acids: CASSLTPGQGAHEQYF. The CDR3 DNA is TGTGCCAGCAGCCTTACCCCGGGACAGGGGGCCCACGAGCAGTACTTC. Full variable domain (remainder filled in from reference TRBV5-6 and TRBJ2-7): DAGVTQSPTHLIKTRGQQVTLRCSPKSGHDTVSWYQQALGQGPQFIFQYYEEEERQRGNFPDRFSGHQFPNYSSELNVNALLLGDSALYLCASSLTPGQGAHEQYFGPGTRLTVT.

This chain links TRBV6-5 with TRBJ1-2; maybe TRBD1 (5 bases). Trimming left V 7 bases short and J 4 bases short, with 10 bases between. CDR1 is MNHEY, CDR2 SVGAGI, per germline. CDR3 length: 12 residues. The CDR3 loop reads CASKKDTYGYTF. The CDR3 bases are TGTGCCAGCAAAAAGGACACCTATGGCTACACCTTC.

This chain links TRBV2 with TRBJ2-5; TRBD1 aligns across 11 bases. V was clipped by 8 bases and J by 4 bases; unmatched bases: 12. Looked up from germline, CDR1 is SNHLY and CDR2 is FYNNEI. The CDR3 sequence is 16 residues long. The CDR3 sequence: CASSSGQGAAGETQYF. The CDR3 DNA reads TGTGCCAGCTCCTCCGGACAGGGGGCTGCGGGAGAGACCCAGTACTTC. The complete variable domain, with remaining parts taken from reference TRBV2 and TRBJ2-5, reads EPEVTQTPSHQVTQMGQEVILRCVPISNHLYFYWYRQILGQKVEFLVSFYNNEISEKSEIFDDQFSVERPDGSNFTLKIRSTKLEDSAMYFCASSSGQGAAGETQYFGPGTRLLVL.

The V gene is TRBV2, the J gene TRBJ1-1; 8 nucleotides align to TRBD1. J was trimmed by 5 bases and V by 7 bases; bases with no gene match: 9. The CDR3 runs 14 residues. In germline, CDR1 is SNHLY, CDR2 FYNNEI. CDR3 sequence reads: CASNIQGVRTEAFF. CDR3 nucleotide sequence: TGTGCCAGCAACATACAGGGGGTGCGAACTGAAGCTTTCTTT. Filled out from reference TRBV2 and TRBJ1-1, the complete variable domain reads EPEVTQTPSHQVTQMGQEVILRCVPISNHLYFYWYRQILGQKVEFLVSFYNNEISEKSEIFDDQFSVERPDGSNFTLKIRSTKLEDSAMYFCASNIQGVRTEAFFGQGTRLTVV.

This clone was detected only once. The V gene is TRBV11-2, the J gene TRBJ2-3, with D perhaps matching TRBD2 (6 bases). The germline V and J ends were trimmed by 4 bases and 4 bases, with 24 bases remaining between them. Germline values: CDR1 SGHAT, CDR2 FQNNGV. The CDR3 spans 18 residues. The chain's CDR3 is CASSSTGWGGGSADTQYF. DNA of the CDR3: TGTGCCAGCAGCTCAACGGGGTGGGGCGGAGGGAGCGCAGATACGCAGTATTTT.

The rearrangement joins TRBV28 to TRBJ1-5; 10 bases fit TRBD1. This CDR3 contains 17 residues. The J segment lost 1 base and the V segment lost 6 bases, leaving 9 bases of the junction unmatched. CDR1 and CDR2 (germline): MDHEN, SYDVKM. The CDR3 bases are TGTGCCAGCAGCTCCGGGACAGGGGATTGGAGCAATCAGCCCCAGCATTTT. As protein: CASSSGTGDWSNQPQHF.

The CDR3 DNA is TGCGCCAGCAGCTTGTATCAGGCGAACACCGGGGAGCTGTTTTTT. Its translation: CASSLYQANTGELFF. This chain connects TRBV5-1 to TRBJ2-2; D not resolved. The V end was cut by 1 base, the J end by 0 bases, with 7 bases between. The germline V gene encodes CDR1 SGHRS and CDR2 YFSETQ. The CDR3 is made up of 15 amino acids. Full variable domain (remainder filled in from reference TRBV5-1 and TRBJ2-2): KAGVTQTPRYLIKTRGQQVTLSCSPISGHRSVSWYQQTPGQGLQFLFEYFSETQRNKGNFPGRFSGRQFSNSRSEMNVSTLELGDSALYLCASSLYQANTGELFFGEGSRLTVL.

The chain links TRBV4-2 to TRBJ1-2; 7 bases fit TRBD1. Per germline, CDR1 LGHNA and CDR2 YNFKEQ. The CDR3 extends over 15 amino acids. V shed 1 base and J 0 bases; nucleotides not matched to a gene: 2. DNA for the CDR3: TGTGCCAGCAGCCAAGGGGGACAGACTAACTATGGCTACACCTTC. Translated: CASSQGGQTNYGYTF.

This chain uses TRBV7-9 with TRBJ2-7; weak D call: TRBD1 (5 bases). From germline, CDR1 is SEHNR and CDR2 FQNEAQ (reference sequence). The V gene lost 3 bases and the J gene lost 1 base, with 7 bases spanning the gap. The length of the CDR3 is 13 residues. The CDR3 DNA is TGTGCCAGCAGCTTTGACAGATCCTACGAGCAGTACTTC. Translation: CASSFDRSYEQYF.

The chain is built from TRBV7-3 and TRBJ2-1, with D maybe TRBD2 (5 bases). The CDR3 consists of 15 residues. Germline-derived CDR1 and CDR2 are SGHTA and FQGTGA. V shed 0 bases and J shed 0 bases, with 6 bases lying between them. In DNA form, the CDR3 reads TGTGCCAGCAGCTTAACGGGGAGCTCCTACAATGAGCAGTTCTTC. Protein: CASSLTGSSYNEQFF.

The genes are TRBV4-1 and TRBJ2-5; TRBD2 matches 7 bases. The trim removed 4 bases at V and 3 bases at J, leaving 5 bases unmatched. CDR3 length: 14 residues. CDR1 and CDR2 from the germline V gene are MGHRA and YSYEKL. CDR3 sequence: CASSRPGTKETQYF. DNA of the CDR3: TGCGCCAGCAGCCGCCCCGGGACTAAAGAGACCCAGTACTTC.